These 23 T cell receptor beta chains came from one sample sequenced in a study of blood T cell repertoires in COVID-19. The method was immunoSEQ multiplex PCR; TCRdb's version includes in-frame clones alone and lacks a portion of them. Of about 370,000 clones listed, approximately 87% are singletons. What was sequenced was peripheral blood. The receptors derive from a woman aged 25 to 39 with COVID-19, enrolled during active disease.

The chain employs TRBV25-1 and TRBJ2-3; 11 positions match TRBD1. The V gene's germline CDR1 is MGHDK and CDR2 SYGVNS. V shed 4 bases, J shed 4 bases, and the junction held 7 bases outside the gene matches. The CDR3 contains 16 residues. As DNA, the CDR3 is TGTGCCAGCAGTGGAGTGGACAGGGGGCTTGCAGATACGCAGTATTTT. This translates into CASSGVDRGLADTQYF. The full variable domain, rest sourced from reference TRBV25-1 and TRBJ2-3, is EADIYQTPRYLVIGTGKKITLECSQTMGHDKMYWYQQDPGMELHLIHYSYGVNSTEKGDLSSESTVSRIRTEHFPLTLESARPSHTSQYLCASSGVDRGLADTQYFGPGTRLTVL.

This chain uses TRBV29-1 with TRBJ2-1, with TRBD2 identical over 10 bases. This CDR3 has 14 amino acids. The V gene end was trimmed by 3 bases and the J gene end by 6 bases; junction bases not matched to a gene: 5. Per the germline V gene, CDR1 is SQVTM and CDR2 is ANQGSEA. CDR3 protein: CSVEWTSGSNEQFF. CDR3 DNA sequence: TGCAGCGTTGAGTGGACTAGCGGCTCCAATGAGCAGTTCTTC.

This clone was picked up one time. The rearrangement uses TRBV7-9 and TRBJ1-3, with 9 bases lining up with TRBD1. V shed 5 bases, J shed 5 bases, and the junction held 4 bases outside the gene matches. Germline V gives CDR1 SEHNR, CDR2 FQNEAQ (reference sequence). This CDR3 spans 14 amino acids. The CDR3 protein is CASSQGTGRNTIYF. CDR3 in DNA: TGTGCCAGCAGCCAGGGGACAGGGAGAAACACCATATATTTT.

This clone was detected only once. The chain links TRBV6-5 to TRBJ1-5; tentatively, D is TRBD1 (6 bases). From germline, CDR1 is MNHEY and CDR2 SVGAGI. V dropped 4 bases and J dropped 3 bases, with 10 bases sitting between them. This CDR3 is 14 amino acids long. The CDR3 DNA follows: TGTGCCAGCAGTTTACAGGGCATCAATCAGCCCCAGCATTTT. Protein product: CASSLQGINQPQHF.

The chain joins TRBV7-3 to TRBJ2-2; 7 nucleotides agree with TRBD1. The CDR3 loop spans 13 amino acids. V lost 6 bases, J lost 6 bases, and 4 bases stayed unmatched. The germline CDR1 and CDR2 sequences are SGHTA and FQGTGA. CDR3 DNA sequence: TGTGCCAGCAGGACAGGGTTGGCCGGGGAGCTGTTTTTT. The encoded protein is CASRTGLAGELFF.

V usage is TRBV4-1 and J usage is TRBJ1-5, with 10 bases fitting TRBD1. There are 21 residues in the CDR3. Looked up from germline, CDR1 is MGHRA and CDR2 is YSYEKL. V was clipped by 0 bases and J by 0 bases; unmatched bases: 14. CDR3 in amino acids: CASSQEGVPGQGIYSNQPQHF. The CDR3 region has the DNA TGCGCCAGCAGCCAAGAAGGTGTGCCGGGACAGGGGATTTATAGCAATCAGCCCCAGCATTTT.

With respect to this clone: In the same sample, other DNA sequences code for this CDR3. The V call is TRBV28, the J call TRBJ1-2; 8 nucleotides align to TRBD1. V was clipped by 6 bases and J by 0 bases; unmatched bases: 3. CDR1 and CDR2 from the germline V gene are MDHEN and SYDVKM. This CDR3 is 14 amino acids long. CDR3 protein: CASSLGQANYGYTF. CDR3 bases: TGTGCCAGCAGCCTGGGACAGGCTAACTATGGCTACACCTTC.

This sequence joins TRBV7-3 and TRBJ2-7; 10 bases are shared with TRBD1. Trimming at V came to 6 bases and at J to 3 bases, leaving 8 bases not matched to a gene. Germline values: CDR1 SGHTA, CDR2 FQGTGA. This CDR3 comprises 15 residues. This CDR3 is CASSVTGTGVYEQYF. For the CDR3, the DNA is TGTGCCAGCAGTGTCACCGGGACAGGGGTCTACGAGCAGTACTTC.

The rearrangement links TRBV28 to TRBJ2-7; D call uncertain. Trimming cost V 5 bases and J 3 bases, with 14 bases left between them. This CDR3 spans 14 amino acids. CDR1 and CDR2 from the germline V gene are MDHEN and SYDVKM. CDR3 sequence: CASSHPWPSYEQYF. In nucleotides, the CDR3 is TGTGCCAGCAGTCATCCTTGGCCTAGCTACGAGCAGTACTTC.

This chain links TRBV7-2 with TRBJ2-7; 8 bases map to TRBD1. J was trimmed by 3 bases and V by 5 bases; bases with no gene match: 6. Germline loops: CDR1 SGHTA, CDR2 FQGNSA. The CDR3 is 14 residues long. The CDR3 nucleotides read TGTGCCAGCAGCGCGGGACAGGCTTTCTACGAGCAGTACTTC. Translation gives CASSAGQAFYEQYF.

This clone appeared a few times. The genes are TRBV9 and TRBJ2-1; 10 bases agree with TRBD2. This CDR3 contains 15 residues. Trimming at V came to 8 bases and at J to 8 bases, leaving 13 bases not matched to a gene. Germline V lookup: CDR1 SGDLS, CDR2 YYNGEE. In DNA, the CDR3 is TGTGCCAGTTCGTTACCTGGGCTAGCGGGAGATGAGCAGTTCTTC. Protein product: CASSLPGLAGDEQFF.

The chain uses TRBV7-2 and TRBJ1-5; D might be TRBD1 (6 bases). The V gene lost 3 bases and the J gene lost 6 bases, with 12 bases spanning the gap. There are 14 residues in the CDR3. CDR1 and CDR2 from the germline V gene are SGHTA and FQGNSA. CDR3 DNA: TGTGCCAGCAGCTTGACGGGGGGCCCTCAGCCCCAGCATTTT. It is translated as CASSLTGGPQPQHF.

This sequence joins TRBV5-1 and TRBJ2-4, with 12 bases matching TRBD2. The germline gives CDR1 SGHRS, CDR2 YFSETQ. This CDR3 is 16 amino acids long. The V segment lost 4 bases and the J segment 3 bases; nucleotides outside the gene matches: 5. CDR3 nucleotides: TGCGCCAGCAGCCTAGCGGGAGGGGAGGGCAAAAACATTCAGTACTTC. This translates into CASSLAGGEGKNIQYF.

CDR3 amino acids: CASSWTRVTGELFF. DNA for the CDR3: TGTGCCAGCAGTTGGACTAGGGTGACCGGGGAGCTGTTTTTT. This rearrangement joins TRBV6-2 or TRBV6-3 to TRBJ2-2, with TRBD2 matching over 7 bases. CDR3 length equals 14 residues. The germline CDR1 and CDR2 sequences are MNHEY and SVGEGT. J was trimmed by 5 bases and V by 4 bases; bases with no gene match: 4.

The J gene is TRBJ2-7, the V gene TRBV6-6, with 14 bases matching TRBD2. The germline V gene has CDR1 MNHNY and CDR2 SVGAGI (reference sequence). This CDR3 spans 15 amino acids. Trimming took 6 bases from V and 8 from J; bases not matched to a gene: 9. CDR3 loop: CASSPGGTSGGKQYF. The CDR3 DNA sequence: TGTGCCAGCAGCCCCGGTGGGACTAGCGGGGGAAAGCAGTACTTC.

V is TRBV5-1 and J is TRBJ1-1; the D gene is possibly TRBD1 (6 bases). Per the germline V gene, CDR1 is SGHRS and CDR2 is YFSETQ. V lost 4 bases, J lost 4 bases, and 17 bases lay in between. The CDR3 is made up of 15 amino acids. The CDR3 DNA reads as TGCGCCAGCAGCCCGAGGGGGGGCCCGATCACTGAAGCTTTCTTT. It codes for CASSPRGGPITEAFF.

The genes are TRBV5-1 and TRBJ2-3, with D maybe TRBD2 (6 bases). This CDR3 has 14 residues. CDR1 SGHRS and CDR2 YFSETQ come from the germline V gene. Trimming cost V 4 bases and J 2 bases, with 11 bases left between them. This CDR3 is CASSGGALTDTQYF. As DNA, the CDR3 is TGCGCCAGCAGCGGCGGGGCTCTCACAGATACGCAGTATTTT.

Only one count was recorded for this clone. The chain recombines TRBV29-1 with TRBJ2-7, with D tentatively TRBD2 (6 bases). V lost 7 bases, J lost 2 bases, and 12 bases lay in between. Germline loops: CDR1 SQVTM, CDR2 ANQGSEA. The CDR3 runs to 12 residues. This CDR3 reads CSAGGAAYEQYF. CDR3 DNA sequence: TGCAGCGCCGGGGGAGCGGCCTACGAGCAGTACTTC.

The V call is TRBV6-5, the J call TRBJ2-3, with TRBD1 identical over 7 bases. J lost 2 bases, V lost 7 bases, and 6 bases had no gene match. Germline V gives CDR1 MNHEY, CDR2 SVGAGI. This CDR3 region has 14 residues. This CDR3 is CASKSGTVTDTQYF. CDR3 nucleotides: TGTGCCAGCAAATCCGGGACAGTCACAGATACGCAGTATTTT.

The V gene is TRBV28, the J gene TRBJ2-3, with unresolved D. V gave up 4 bases and J gave up 0 bases, with 8 bases separating them. In germline, CDR1 is MDHEN, CDR2 SYDVKM. This CDR3 is built from 14 residues. CDR3 loop: CASSSDISTDTQYF. CDR3 in DNA: TGTGCCAGCAGTTCAGACATTAGCACAGATACGCAGTATTTT. Full variable domain (missing parts from reference TRBV28 and TRBJ2-3): DVKVTQSSRYLVKRTGEKVFLECVQDMDHENMFWYRQDPGLGLRLIYFSYDVKMKEKGDIPEGYSVSREKKERFSLILESASTNQTSMYLCASSSDISTDTQYFGPGTRLTVL.

The rearrangement joins TRBV4-1 to TRBJ2-2, with 7 bases matching TRBD1. CDR1 is MGHRA, CDR2 YSYEKL, per germline. V trimming: 4 bases; J trimming: 6 bases; junction bases outside the gene matches: 11. This CDR3 region has 16 residues. The CDR3 protein is CASSLHSGGIAGELFF. The CDR3 DNA reads as TGCGCCAGCAGCCTTCACTCAGGGGGAATCGCCGGGGAGCTGTTTTTT.

This clone was counted a few times. CDR3 in amino acids: CAWTSGGKVGNQPQHF. For the CDR3, the DNA is TGTGCCTGGACCTCGGGGGGGAAAGTAGGCAATCAGCCCCAGCATTTT. The rearrangement joins TRBV30 to TRBJ1-5; D is perhaps TRBD1 (5 bases). This CDR3 has 16 residues. V was cut by 4 bases and J by 2 bases, with 18 bases left in between. Germline-derived CDR1 and CDR2 are GTSNPN and SVGIG (reference sequence).

The rearrangement links TRBV5-1 to TRBJ1-2, with TRBD1 identical over 7 bases. CDR3 length: 13 amino acids. Germline lookup yields CDR1 SGHRS and CDR2 YFSETQ. Trimming took 2 bases from V and 6 from J; bases not matched to a gene: 4. The CDR3 loop reads CASSFRQGDGYTF. CDR3 nucleotides: TGCGCCAGCAGCTTTCGGCAGGGGGATGGCTACACCTTC. Filled out from reference TRBV5-1 and TRBJ1-2, the complete variable domain reads KAGVTQTPRYLIKTRGQQVTLSCSPISGHRSVSWYQQTPGQGLQFLFEYFSETQRNKGNFPGRFSGRQFSNSRSEMNVSTLELGDSALYLCASSFRQGDGYTFGSGTRLTVV.